This T cell receptor beta chain stems from a study of blood T cells in healthy people across ages (dated by TCRdb to between 2014 and 2017). About the investigation overall: Template switching captured roughly one uniquely barcoded TCR beta cDNA molecule per two T cells in model experiments. The study measured age-related changes in TCR beta repertoire diversity using deep sequencing normalized with unique cDNA molecular identifiers. Four age groups were formed from the donors: young (average approximately 17 years), middle-aged (around 37), aged (62) and long-lived (82). To avoid experimental bias, donors of different ages were randomly spread across the sequencing lanes. For two donors (one aged 18 to 30 and one aged 80 or older), the study analyzed two additional independent replicas of 1 million unique cDNA reads from the same blood draw. Paper-wide results and their limitations: A strong correlation was found between observed TCR beta diversity and the percentage of naive T cells measured by flow cytometry. Compared with the aged group, more naive CD4+ T cells, fewer expanded clones and increased TCR diversity were shown by the long-lived group, suggesting age selection. Since profiling was done on bulk unsorted PBMCs, naive and antigen-experienced compartments could not be conclusively compared. As age increased, observed TCR beta diversity per million T cells dropped in a roughly linear way, and a significant reduction was already evident by age 40. Donor CMV infection status was unknown, potentially confounding age-related changes in expanded clonotypes. Estimates of total diversity based on one million sequenced T cells were regarded as lower bounds and as underestimates.

The protocol used for the library was 5' RACE. Instrument used: Illumina HiSeq 2500. The second PCR ran for about 7 to 11 cycles and used a J-beta primer mix along with a sample-barcoded 5' primer. Each TCR beta cDNA molecule received a unique molecular identifier from a template-switch 5' adaptor carrying 12 random nucleotides. At least 2.5 million CDR3-containing paired-end reads were obtained from each sample. The Mint cDNA synthesis kit, primed by a TRBC-specific oligonucleotide, was used to synthesize first-strand cDNA from all RNA. Following uracil-DNA glycosylase treatment, a first 18-cycle PCR with universal primers M1SS and BC2_uni_R was performed on all cDNA. The source study handled its data this way. Normalization of each sample was performed by random selection of 1 million high-quality reads, each carrying a distinct molecular identifier. Instead of being binned into consensus sequences, reads that shared molecular identifiers were thrown out. MiTCR, set to a Q25 quality threshold and the strictest error-elimination algorithm, was used for CDR3 identification, clonotype clustering and error correction. A nonparametric unseen species model with Euler transformation was used to estimate a lower bound on total TCR beta diversity. The public reads were reanalyzed by TCRdb: fastp trimming at Q25, MiXCR alignment, in-frame beta chains only. Each entry is one CDR3 protein sequence, shown with its most common DNA and genes. The V and J calls shown here were made by TCRdb, not taken from the authors' results. This sample is represented by about 1.4 million distinct CDR3 sequences; around 55% of them were singletons. 5.5% to 8% of the sample comes from the top ten.

Turning to this clonotype: This clone's antigen is unknown. Base qualities are missing; no much larger clone stands one base away.

V loses 4 bases of germline sequence and J loses 4 bases, and the interval between the two ends is 13 bases. For CDR1 and CDR2, the germline V gene lists SQVTM and ANQGSEA. The CDR3 contains 13 residues, cysteine and phenylalanine counted. Only the CDR3 DNA is retained, 39 bases long and in frame from the first base. The donors were around 39 Caucasian individuals from Russia, aged about 6 to 100 years, who were systemically healthy. Each donor gave approximately 9.3 milliliters of peripheral blood, collected into EDTA-treated Vacutainer tubes. PBMCs were isolated by Ficoll-Paque density-gradient centrifugation, with at least 6 million obtained per sample. Total RNA, at least 5.5 micrograms per sample, was extracted from PBMCs with Trizol reagent. Naive CD45RAhigh/CD27high T cell percentages were measured by flow cytometry on a PBMC aliquot from every donor.

This receptor chain uses TRBV29-1 and TRBJ2-5; the D gene is tentatively TRBD1 or TRBD2, each matching 5 bases. The sequenced material came from blood. The clonotype comes from a man aged 18 to 29 in good health. The sequenced DNA is TGCAGCGTTGCTGACGGGGCGGGAGAGACCCAGTACTTC. Translated, this gives CSVADGAGETQYF.